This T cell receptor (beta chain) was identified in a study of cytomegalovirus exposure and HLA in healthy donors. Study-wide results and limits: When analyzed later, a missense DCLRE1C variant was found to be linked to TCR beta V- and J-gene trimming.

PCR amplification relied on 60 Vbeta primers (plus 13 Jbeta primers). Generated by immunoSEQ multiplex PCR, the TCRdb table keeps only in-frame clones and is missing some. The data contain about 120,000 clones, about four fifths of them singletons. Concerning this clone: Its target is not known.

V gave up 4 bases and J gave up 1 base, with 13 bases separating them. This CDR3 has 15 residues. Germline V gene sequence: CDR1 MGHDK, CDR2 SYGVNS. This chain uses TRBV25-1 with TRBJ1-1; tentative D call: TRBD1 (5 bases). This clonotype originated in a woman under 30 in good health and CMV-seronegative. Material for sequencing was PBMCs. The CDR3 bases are TGTGCCAGCAGTGGATGGGGGGAGGCGAACACTGAAGCTTTCTTT. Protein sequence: CASSGWGEANTEAFF. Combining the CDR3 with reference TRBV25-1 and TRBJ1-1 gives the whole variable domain EADIYQTPRYLVIGTGKKITLECSQTMGHDKMYWYQQDPGMELHLIHYSYGVNSTEKGDLSSESTVSRIRTEHFPLTLESARPSHTSQYLCASSGWGEANTEAFFGQGTRLTVV.